The present T cell receptor beta chain was sequenced within a study of breast tumors, draining lymph nodes, adjacent tissues. General observations from the study: Tumor T cell lymph node origin was a supported hypothesis, not proven.

This clonotype has only a few counts. Antigen: not known. TCRdb itself ran the multiplex PCR reads through MiXCR, one entry per CDR3 protein. The sample holds some 150,000 distinct CDR3 sequences, 20% to 25% seen once. Samples came from axillary lymph nodes draining the breast cancer. From germline, CDR1 is MDHEN and CDR2 SYDVKM. CDR3 length equals 12 residues. Trimming removed 3 bases from V and 6 bases from J, with 8 bases in between. J is TRBJ2-5 and V is TRBV28; D is tentatively TRBD1 or TRBD2 (5 bases each). The sequencing sample was made of axillary lymph node tissue. The origin of this receptor is a female donor with breast cancer. Some clones in this sample may be carry-over from other donors' samples. CDR3 DNA sequence: TGTGCCAGCAGTTTGGGACCGCAGACCCAGTACTTC. Amino acid sequence: CASSLGPQTQYF.